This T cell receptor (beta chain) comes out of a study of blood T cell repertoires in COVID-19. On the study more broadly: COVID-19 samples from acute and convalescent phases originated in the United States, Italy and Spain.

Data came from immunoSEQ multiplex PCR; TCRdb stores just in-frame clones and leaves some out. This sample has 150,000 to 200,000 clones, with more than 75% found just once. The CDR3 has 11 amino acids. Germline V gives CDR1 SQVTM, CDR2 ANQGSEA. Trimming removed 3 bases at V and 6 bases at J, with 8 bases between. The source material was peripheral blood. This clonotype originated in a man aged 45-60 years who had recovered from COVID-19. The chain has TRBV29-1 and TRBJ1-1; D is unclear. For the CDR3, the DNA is TGCAGCGTTGATCGCGGGGCTGAAGCTTTCTTT. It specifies CSVDRGAEAFF.